Listed below are T cell receptor beta chains from one sample, sequenced in a study of T-cell memory formation after mild COVID-19. TCRdb used MiXCR to reprocess the 5' RACE reads, holding one entry per CDR3 protein. The sample includes hundreds of thousands of distinct CDR3 sequences, 15% to 20% of them seen just once. The sample consisted of PBMCs or a T cell subset sorted from them (not recorded which). All receptors come from an adult woman who had mild COVID-19 (a few samples of this study predate the infection). Cell type and time point are not known. Both conserved end residues are part of each CDR3. D genes are given only for firm matches. Rows may omit the clone size; those that give it use once, few, many or a size class.

V: TRBV4-3
D: TRBD1
size: -
J: TRBJ2-7
CDR3: CASSPLRQGRYEQYF
DNA: TGCGCCAGCAGCCCCCTCAGACAGGGGCGGTACGAGCAGTACTTC

V: TRBV5-1
D: -
size: -
J: TRBJ2-6
CDR3: CASSLEAGANVLTF
DNA: TGCGCCAGCAGCTTGGAGGCTGGGGCCAACGTCCTGACTTTC

V: TRBV27
D: -
size: -
J: TRBJ2-2
CDR3: CASSPSSGELFF
DNA: TGTGCCAGCAGTCCCAGTTCGGGGGAGCTGTTTTTT

V: TRBV5-1
D: TRBD1
size: many
J: TRBJ2-7
CDR3: CASSLMDRVTYEQYF
DNA: TGCGCCAGCAGCTTGATGGACAGGGTAACCTACGAGCAGTACTTC

V: TRBV7-3
D: -
size: -
J: TRBJ2-7
CDR3: CASSRLGGSLEQYF
DNA: TGTGCCAGCAGCCGCCTAGGGGGGTCCCTCGAGCAGTACTTC

V: TRBV2
D: -
size: -
J: TRBJ2-2
CDR3: CASSGRGYTGELFF
DNA: TGTGCCAGCAGCGGCAGGGGTTACACCGGGGAGCTGTTTTTT

V: TRBV6-6
D: TRBD1
size: few
J: TRBJ1-6
CDR3: CASSYSPDRAYLHF
DNA: TGTGCCAGCAGTTACTCTCCCGACAGGGCTTACCTCCACTTT

V: TRBV5-1
D: -
size: -
J: TRBJ2-2
CDR3: CASSWEGQANTGELFF
DNA: TGCGCCAGCAGCTGGGAGGGACAAGCGAACACCGGGGAGCTGTTTTTT

V: TRBV18
D: -
size: -
J: TRBJ2-7
CDR3: CASSTNGGLGEQYF
DNA: TGTGCCAGCTCCACGAACGGGGGGCTTGGCGAGCAGTACTTC

V: TRBV4-2
D: -
size: -
J: TRBJ2-7
CDR3: CASSPGSAHYEQYF
DNA: TGTGCCAGCAGCCCCGGATCGGCCCACTACGAGCAGTACTTC

V: TRBV29-1
D: -
size: few
J: TRBJ2-5
CDR3: CSVQRLEETQYF
DNA: TGCAGCGTCCAGCGACTGGAAGAGACCCAGTACTTC

V: TRBV24-1
D: -
size: few
J: TRBJ2-1
CDR3: CATSDPGGGNEQFF
DNA: TGTGCCACCAGTGATCCCGGGGGAGGCAATGAGCAGTTCTTC

V: TRBV20-1
D: -
size: -
J: TRBJ2-7
CDR3: CSARGPGGEEYEQYF
DNA: TGCAGTGCTAGAGGGCCTGGCGGAGAGGAGTACGAGCAGTACTTC

V: TRBV7-2
D: -
size: few
J: TRBJ2-7
CDR3: CASPHWTWREQYF
DNA: TGTGCCAGCCCTCACTGGACATGGCGAGAGCAGTACTTC

V: TRBV6-5
D: -
size: -
J: TRBJ1-5
CDR3: CASSPRFAPYSNQPQHF
DNA: TGTGCCAGCAGCCCTCGGTTCGCTCCCTATAGCAATCAGCCCCAGCATTTT

V: TRBV7-9
D: -
size: few
J: TRBJ1-5
CDR3: CASSSHSTGTGKGNQPQHF
DNA: TGTGCCAGCAGCTCCCATTCCACCGGGACTGGGAAGGGCAATCAGCCCCAGCATTTT

V: TRBV9
D: TRBD2
size: few
J: TRBJ2-1
CDR3: CASSGEGLAGDRGDEQFF
DNA: TGTGCCAGCAGCGGCGAGGGGCTAGCGGGAGACCGAGGCGATGAGCAGTTCTTC

V: TRBV7-2
D: -
size: few
J: TRBJ2-3
CDR3: CASSRERGTDTQYF
DNA: TGTGCCAGCAGCCGCGAGCGGGGCACAGATACGCAGTATTTT

V: TRBV30
D: -
size: few
J: TRBJ1-6
CDR3: CAWGRQGRGGNSPLHF
DNA: TGTGCCTGGGGTCGGCAGGGACGGGGAGGAAATTCACCCCTCCACTTT

V: TRBV27
D: -
size: few
J: TRBJ2-7
CDR3: CASSLGLRREQYF
DNA: TGTGCCAGCAGTTTGGGACTCAGGAGAGAGCAGTACTTC

V: TRBV18
D: TRBD1
size: -
J: TRBJ1-2
CDR3: CASSPSGTGGRNYGYTF
DNA: TGTGCCAGCTCACCTTCCGGGACAGGGGGGCGGAACTATGGCTACACCTTC

V: TRBV7-9
D: -
size: -
J: TRBJ1-2
CDR3: CASSLTGTNYGYTF
DNA: TGTGCCAGCAGCTTAACAGGGACTAACTATGGCTACACCTTC

V: TRBV2
D: -
size: few
J: TRBJ2-7
CDR3: CASREISYEQYF
DNA: TGTGCCAGCAGGGAGATCAGCTACGAGCAGTACTTC

V: TRBV5-4
D: TRBD1
size: few
J: TRBJ2-1
CDR3: CASSLGGQGVGGESNEQFF
DNA: TGTGCCAGCAGCTTGGGGGGACAGGGCGTCGGCGGGGAGAGCAATGAGCAGTTCTTC

V: TRBV6-5
D: TRBD1
size: few
J: TRBJ1-1
CDR3: CASSYDGTGANTEAFF
DNA: TGTGCCAGCAGTTACGACGGGACAGGGGCCAACACTGAAGCTTTCTTT

V: TRBV30
D: -
size: -
J: TRBJ1-6
CDR3: CAWREAGLNNSPLHF
DNA: TGTGCCTGGAGGGAGGCAGGGCTGAATAATTCACCCCTCCACTTT